This TCR beta chain was recovered during a study of cytomegalovirus exposure and HLA in healthy donors. Study-wide findings and caveats: Despite most TCR sequences being rare, some public TCRs occurred in many donors.

Assay: immunoSEQ multiplex PCR; the TCRdb copy retains only in-frame clones and omits some. This table holds under 300,000 clones, nearly 90% found once. Trimming took 1 base from V and 3 from J, leaving 15 bases between them. The CDR3 has 16 amino acids. CDR1 and CDR2 from the germline V gene are SGHDN and FVKESK. As concerns this clone: The antigen is undetermined.

The source of this sequence is a woman under 30 in good health and CMV-seronegative. The specimen sequenced was PBMCs. The J gene is TRBJ1-2, the V gene TRBV14; D remains ambiguous. In DNA form, the CDR3 reads TGTGCCAGCAGCCAAGGGCCATACAGCGGACACTATGGCTACACCTTC. This gives the protein CASSQGPYSGHYGYTF.